Shown below are 2 T cell receptor beta chains from a single sample sequenced in a study of early T cells in non-severe SARS-CoV-2 infection. A single record per CDR3 protein comes from TCRdb applying MiXCR to the 5' RACE reads. The data hold around 44,000 distinct CDR3 sequences, with around 6.3% observed a single time. The specimen was whole blood, collected at baseline. The receptors were sampled from an adult who was a healthcare worker with PCR-confirmed SARS-CoV-2 infection or an uninfected control (not recorded which).

J is TRBJ1-1 and V is TRBV10-3; D perhaps matches TRBD1 (5 bases). The CDR3 has 14 residues. Germline V gives CDR1 ENHRY, CDR2 SYGVKD. Deletions cut 3 bases from V and 1 base from J, with 9 bases between. The CDR3 spells CAISEGDPNTEAFF. The CDR3 DNA follows: TGTGCCATCAGTGAAGGGGACCCGAACACTGAAGCTTTCTTT.

This clonotype was seen at least ten times. The V and J genes are TRBV20-1 and TRBJ2-1, with 13 nucleotides matching TRBD2. There are 14 residues in the CDR3. The germline V gene has CDR1 DFQATT and CDR2 SNEGSKA (reference sequence). The J segment lost 7 bases and the V segment lost 3 bases, leaving 3 bases of the junction unmatched. The CDR3 bases are TGCAGTGCTAGTCCACTAGCGGGGGGGAATGAGCAGTTCTTC. It yields the protein CSASPLAGGNEQFF.